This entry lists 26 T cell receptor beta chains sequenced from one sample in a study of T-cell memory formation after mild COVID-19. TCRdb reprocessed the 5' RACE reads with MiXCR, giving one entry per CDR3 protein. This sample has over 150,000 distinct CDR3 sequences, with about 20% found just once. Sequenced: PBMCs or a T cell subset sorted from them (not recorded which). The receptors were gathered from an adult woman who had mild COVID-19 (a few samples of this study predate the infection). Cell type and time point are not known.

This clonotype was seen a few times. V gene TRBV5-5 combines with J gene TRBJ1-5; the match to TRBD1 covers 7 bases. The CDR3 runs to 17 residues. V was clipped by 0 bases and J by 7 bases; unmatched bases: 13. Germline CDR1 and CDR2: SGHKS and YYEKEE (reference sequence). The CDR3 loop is CASSLGTGPLVDQPQHF. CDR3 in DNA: TGTGCCAGCAGCTTGGGGACAGGCCCTCTCGTGGACCAGCCCCAGCATTTT.

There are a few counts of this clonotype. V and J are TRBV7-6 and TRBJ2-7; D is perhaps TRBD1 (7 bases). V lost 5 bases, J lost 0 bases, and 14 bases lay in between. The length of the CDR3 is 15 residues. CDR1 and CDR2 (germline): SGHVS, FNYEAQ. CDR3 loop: CASSGGDSLSYEQYF. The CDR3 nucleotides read TGTGCCAGCAGCGGAGGGGACAGCCTCTCCTACGAGCAGTACTTC.

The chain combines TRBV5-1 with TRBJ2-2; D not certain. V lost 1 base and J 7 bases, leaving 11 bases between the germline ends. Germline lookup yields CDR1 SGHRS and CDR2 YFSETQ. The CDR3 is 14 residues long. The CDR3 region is CASSLWATGGELFF. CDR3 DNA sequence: TGCGCCAGCAGCTTGTGGGCGACTGGCGGGGAGCTGTTTTTT.

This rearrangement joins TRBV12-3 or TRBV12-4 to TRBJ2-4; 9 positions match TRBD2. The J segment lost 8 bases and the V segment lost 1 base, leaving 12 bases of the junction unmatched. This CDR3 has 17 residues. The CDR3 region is CASSLVAAGGPFDIQYF. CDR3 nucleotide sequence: TGTGCCAGCAGTTTAGTTGCGGCGGGGGGGCCGTTTGACATTCAGTACTTC.

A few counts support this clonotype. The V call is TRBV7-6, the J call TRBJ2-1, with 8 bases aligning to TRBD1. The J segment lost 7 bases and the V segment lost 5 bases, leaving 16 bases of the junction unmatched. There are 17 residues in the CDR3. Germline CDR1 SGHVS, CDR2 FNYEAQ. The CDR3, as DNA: TGTGCCAGCAGCCCTGGACAGGGTTTTGCTGCTTGGAATGAGCAGTTCTTC. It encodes CASSPGQGFAAWNEQFF.

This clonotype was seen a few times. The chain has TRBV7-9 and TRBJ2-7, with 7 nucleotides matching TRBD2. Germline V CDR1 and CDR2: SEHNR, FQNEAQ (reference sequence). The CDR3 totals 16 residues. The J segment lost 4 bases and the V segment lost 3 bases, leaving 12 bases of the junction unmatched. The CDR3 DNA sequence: TGTGCCAGCAGCTTCCCCAGAGGCGGGAGCGGGTACGAGCAGTACTTC. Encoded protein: CASSFPRGGSGYEQYF.

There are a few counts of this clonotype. The CDR3 region is CASSSYLGEETQYF. CDR3 nucleotides: TGTGCCAGCAGCTCCTACCTAGGAGAGGAGACCCAGTACTTC. The J gene is TRBJ2-5, the V gene TRBV7-6; D call uncertain. Looked up from germline, CDR1 is SGHVS and CDR2 is FNYEAQ. The CDR3 runs 14 residues. The ends were cut back, 4 bases at V and 5 bases at J, with 14 bases in the middle.

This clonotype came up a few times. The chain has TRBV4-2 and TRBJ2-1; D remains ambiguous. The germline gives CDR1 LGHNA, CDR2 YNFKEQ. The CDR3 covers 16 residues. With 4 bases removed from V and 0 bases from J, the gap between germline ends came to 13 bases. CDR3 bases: TGTGCCAGCAGCCCCTCCTGGGATAGCTCCTACAATGAGCAGTTCTTC. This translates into CASSPSWDSSYNEQFF.

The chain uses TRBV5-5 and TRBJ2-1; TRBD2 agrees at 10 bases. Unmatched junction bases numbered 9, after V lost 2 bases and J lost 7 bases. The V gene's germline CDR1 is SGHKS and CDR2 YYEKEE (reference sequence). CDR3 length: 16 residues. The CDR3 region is CASSLSGLAGVNEQFF. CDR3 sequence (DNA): TGTGCCAGCAGCTTAAGTGGGCTAGCGGGAGTAAATGAGCAGTTCTTC.

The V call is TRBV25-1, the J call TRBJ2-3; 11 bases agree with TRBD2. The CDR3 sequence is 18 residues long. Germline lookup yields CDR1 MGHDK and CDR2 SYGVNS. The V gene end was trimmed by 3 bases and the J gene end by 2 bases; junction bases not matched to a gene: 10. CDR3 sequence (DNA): TGTGCCAGCAGTGATTCCCAACTAGCGGGGGTATTCACAGATACGCAGTATTTT. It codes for CASSDSQLAGVFTDTQYF.

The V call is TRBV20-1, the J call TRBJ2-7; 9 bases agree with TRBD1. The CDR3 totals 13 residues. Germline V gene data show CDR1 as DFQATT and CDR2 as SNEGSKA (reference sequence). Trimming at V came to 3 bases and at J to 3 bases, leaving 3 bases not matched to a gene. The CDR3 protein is CSARGTGNYEQYF. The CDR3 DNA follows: TGCAGTGCTAGGGGGACAGGGAACTACGAGCAGTACTTC.

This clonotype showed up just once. The CDR3 DNA follows: TGCAGTGCTTTCTCTAACAGGAGGACTGAAGCTTTCTTT. It yields the protein CSAFSNRRTEAFF. The gene calls are TRBV20-1 and TRBJ1-1, with D perhaps matching TRBD1 (5 bases). The CDR3 sequence is 13 residues long. V was shortened by 5 bases and J by 5 bases, with 15 bases between the two germline ends. From germline, CDR1 is DFQATT and CDR2 SNEGSKA (reference sequence).

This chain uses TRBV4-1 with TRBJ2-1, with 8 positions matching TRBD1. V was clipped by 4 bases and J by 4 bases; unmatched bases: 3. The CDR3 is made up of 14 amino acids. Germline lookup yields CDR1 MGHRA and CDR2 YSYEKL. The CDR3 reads CASSRGQGYNEQFF. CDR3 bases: TGCGCCAGCAGCCGCGGACAGGGTTACAATGAGCAGTTCTTC.

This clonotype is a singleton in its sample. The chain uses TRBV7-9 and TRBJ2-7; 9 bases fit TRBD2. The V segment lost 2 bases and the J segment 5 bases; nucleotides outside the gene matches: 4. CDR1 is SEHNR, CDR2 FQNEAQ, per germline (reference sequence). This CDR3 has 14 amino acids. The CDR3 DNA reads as TGTGCCAGCAGCTTAAGCGGGGGGTTCAACGAGCAGTACTTC. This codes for CASSLSGGFNEQYF.

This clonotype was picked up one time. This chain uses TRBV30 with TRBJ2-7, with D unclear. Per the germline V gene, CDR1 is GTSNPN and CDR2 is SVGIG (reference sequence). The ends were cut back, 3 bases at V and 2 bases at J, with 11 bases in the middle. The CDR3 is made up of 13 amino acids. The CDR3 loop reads CAWRASGPYEQYF. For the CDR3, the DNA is TGTGCCTGGAGGGCCTCCGGCCCCTACGAGCAGTACTTC.

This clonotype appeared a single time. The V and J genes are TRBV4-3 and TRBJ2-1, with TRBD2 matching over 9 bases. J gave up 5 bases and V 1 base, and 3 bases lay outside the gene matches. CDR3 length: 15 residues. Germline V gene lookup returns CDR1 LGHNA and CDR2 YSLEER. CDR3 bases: TGCGCCAGCAGCCAAGCGACTAGCGGAGACAATGAGCAGTTCTTC. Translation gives CASSQATSGDNEQFF.

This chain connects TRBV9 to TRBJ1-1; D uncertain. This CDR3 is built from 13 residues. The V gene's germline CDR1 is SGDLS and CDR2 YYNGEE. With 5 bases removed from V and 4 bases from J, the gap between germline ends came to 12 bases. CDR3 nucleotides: TGTGCCAGCAGTGCGGAGCCAGGCACTGAAGCTTTCTTT. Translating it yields CASSAEPGTEAFF.

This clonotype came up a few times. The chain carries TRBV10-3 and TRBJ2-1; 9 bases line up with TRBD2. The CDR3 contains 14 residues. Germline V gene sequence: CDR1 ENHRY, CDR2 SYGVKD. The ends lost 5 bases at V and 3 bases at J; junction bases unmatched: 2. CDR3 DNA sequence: TGTGCCATCAGTCTTAGCGGGGGCTACAATGAGCAGTTCTTC. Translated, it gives CAISLSGGYNEQFF.

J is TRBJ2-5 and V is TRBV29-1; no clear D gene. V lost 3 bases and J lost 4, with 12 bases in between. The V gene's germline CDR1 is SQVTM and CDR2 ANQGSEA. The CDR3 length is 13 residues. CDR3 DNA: TGCAGCGTTGACACTGGAGCCGGAGAGACCCAGTACTTC. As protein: CSVDTGAGETQYF.

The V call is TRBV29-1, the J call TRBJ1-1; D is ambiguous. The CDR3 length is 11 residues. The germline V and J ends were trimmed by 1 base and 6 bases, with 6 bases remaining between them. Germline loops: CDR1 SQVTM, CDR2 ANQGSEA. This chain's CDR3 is CSVEVGAEAFF. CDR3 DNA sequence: TGCAGCGTTGAAGTCGGGGCTGAAGCTTTCTTT.

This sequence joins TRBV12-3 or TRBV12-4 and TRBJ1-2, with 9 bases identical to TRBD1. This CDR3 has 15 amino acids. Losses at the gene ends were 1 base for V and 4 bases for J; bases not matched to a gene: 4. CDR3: CASSLGGTGSYGYTF. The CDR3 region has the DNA TGTGCCAGCAGTTTAGGGGGGACAGGGAGCTATGGCTACACCTTC.

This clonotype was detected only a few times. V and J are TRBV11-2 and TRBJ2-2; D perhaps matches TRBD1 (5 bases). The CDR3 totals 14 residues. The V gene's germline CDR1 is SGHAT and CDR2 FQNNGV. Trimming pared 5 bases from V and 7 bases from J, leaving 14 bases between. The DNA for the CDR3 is TGTGCCAGCAGCCTGGCAGGGTATGGCGGGGAGCTGTTTTTT. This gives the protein CASSLAGYGGELFF.

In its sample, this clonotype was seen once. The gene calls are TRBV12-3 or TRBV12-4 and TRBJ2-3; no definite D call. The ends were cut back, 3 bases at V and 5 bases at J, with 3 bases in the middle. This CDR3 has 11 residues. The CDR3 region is CASSFKDTQYF. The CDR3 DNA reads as TGTGCCAGCAGTTTTAAAGATACGCAGTATTTT.

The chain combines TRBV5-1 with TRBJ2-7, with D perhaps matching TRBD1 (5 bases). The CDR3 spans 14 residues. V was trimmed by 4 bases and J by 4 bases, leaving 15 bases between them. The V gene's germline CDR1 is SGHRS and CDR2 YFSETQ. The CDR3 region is CASSLTGLYYEQYF. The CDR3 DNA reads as TGCGCCAGCAGCCTTACAGGTCTCTATTACGAGCAGTACTTC.

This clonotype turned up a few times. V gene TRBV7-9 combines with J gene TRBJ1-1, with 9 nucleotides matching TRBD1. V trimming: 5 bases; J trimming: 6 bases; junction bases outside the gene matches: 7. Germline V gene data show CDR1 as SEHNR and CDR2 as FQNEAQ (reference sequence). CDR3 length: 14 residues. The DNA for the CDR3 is TGTGCCAGCAGCGAAACAGGGGGCAGCGCTGAAGCTTTCTTT. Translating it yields CASSETGGSAEAFF.

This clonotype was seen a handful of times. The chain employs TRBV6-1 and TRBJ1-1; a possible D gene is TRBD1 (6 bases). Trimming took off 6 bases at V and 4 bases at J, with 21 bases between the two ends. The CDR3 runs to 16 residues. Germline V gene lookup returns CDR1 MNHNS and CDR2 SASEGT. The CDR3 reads CASRLARQAGGTEAFF. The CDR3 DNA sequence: TGTGCCAGCAGGTTAGCGAGACAGGCGGGGGGCACTGAAGCTTTCTTT.